This T cell receptor (beta chain) came from a study of OX40 agonist ivuxolimab in advanced cancers. For the study at large: Patients were dosed with the agonistic anti-OX40 (CD134) antibody ivuxolimab.

Germline V gives CDR1 SGHKS, CDR2 YYEKEE (reference sequence). The CDR3 is 15 amino acids. V was trimmed by 3 bases and J by 2 bases, leaving 13 bases between them. The method was immunoSEQ multiplex PCR; TCRdb's version includes in-frame clones alone and lacks a portion of them. The data show 60,000 to 75,000 clones, roughly four fifths seen once. The sequence derives from an adult with an advanced solid tumor such as melanoma, head and neck, liver or kidney cancer. Sequenced material: CD4+ or CD8+ T cells sorted from blood, taken in a trial of the OX40 agonist ivuxolimab. This rearrangement joins TRBV5-5 to TRBJ2-3; the D is unclear. Here the CDR3 reads CASSSPTLNTDTQYF. For the CDR3, the DNA is TGTGCCAGCAGCTCACCTACCTTGAACACAGATACGCAGTATTTT.